The entry below describes one TCR beta chain. Its antigen is currently unknown. The sample belongs to a study of cytomegalovirus exposure and HLA in healthy donors. General observations from the study: In a later analysis, a missense DCLRE1C variant was linked to TCR beta V- and J-gene trimming. It was reported that TCR beta sequences correctly inferred the HLA-A and HLA-B alleles for most subjects.

Germline CDR1 reads LNHDA; CDR2 reads SQIVND (reference sequence). CDR3 size: 14 residues. Deletions cut 3 bases from V and 5 bases from J, with 13 bases between. 60 Vbeta and 13 Jbeta primers were used in PCR. The data were produced by immunoSEQ multiplex PCR, yet TCRdb's version contains in-frame clones alone and is incomplete. Of around 210,000 clones in the sample, roughly 80% were seen once. Sequenced: PBMCs. The sequence was obtained from a man in his forties or fifties in good health and CMV-seronegative. V and J are TRBV19 and TRBJ1-1; no definite D call. The CDR3 DNA sequence: TGTGCCAGTAGTATCGCGGAGAGCGGGACTGAAGCTTTCTTT. This codes for CASSIAESGTEAFF. Supplemented by reference TRBV19 and TRBJ1-1, the full variable domain reads DGGITQSPKYLFRKEGQNVTLSCEQNLNHDAMYWYRQDPGQGLRLIYYSQIVNDFQKGDIAEGYSVSREKKESFPLTVTSAQKNPTAFYLCASSIAESGTEAFFGQGTRLTVV.